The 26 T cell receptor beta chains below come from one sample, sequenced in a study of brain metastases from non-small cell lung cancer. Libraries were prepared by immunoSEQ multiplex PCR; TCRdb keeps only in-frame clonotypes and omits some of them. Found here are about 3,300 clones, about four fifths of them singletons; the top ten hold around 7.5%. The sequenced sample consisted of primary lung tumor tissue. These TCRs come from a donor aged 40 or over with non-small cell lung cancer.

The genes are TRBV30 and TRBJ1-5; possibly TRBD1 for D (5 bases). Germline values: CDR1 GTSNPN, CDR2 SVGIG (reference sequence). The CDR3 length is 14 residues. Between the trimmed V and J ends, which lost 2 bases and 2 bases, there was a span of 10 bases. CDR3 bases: TGTGCCTGGAGTCCAGGGTTAGGCAATCAGCCCCAGCATTTT. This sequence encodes CAWSPGLGNQPQHF.

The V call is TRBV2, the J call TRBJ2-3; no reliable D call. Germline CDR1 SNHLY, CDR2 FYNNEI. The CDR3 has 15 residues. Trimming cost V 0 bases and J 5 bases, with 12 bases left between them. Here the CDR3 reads CASSEAGFWGDTQYF. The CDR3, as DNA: TGTGCCAGCAGTGAAGCGGGTTTTTGGGGAGATACGCAGTATTTT.

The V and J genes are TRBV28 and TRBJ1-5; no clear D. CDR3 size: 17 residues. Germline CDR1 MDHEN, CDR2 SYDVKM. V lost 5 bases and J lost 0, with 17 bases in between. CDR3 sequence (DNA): TGTGCCAGCAGTGAAAACTACTATTTTTATAGCAATCAGCCCCAGCATTTT. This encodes CASSENYYFYSNQPQHF.

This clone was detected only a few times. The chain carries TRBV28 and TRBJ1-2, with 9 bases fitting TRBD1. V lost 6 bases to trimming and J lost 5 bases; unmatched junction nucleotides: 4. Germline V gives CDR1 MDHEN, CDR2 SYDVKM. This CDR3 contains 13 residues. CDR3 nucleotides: TGTGCCAGCAGCCCCGACAGGGGGTATGGCTACACCTTC. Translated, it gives CASSPDRGYGYTF.

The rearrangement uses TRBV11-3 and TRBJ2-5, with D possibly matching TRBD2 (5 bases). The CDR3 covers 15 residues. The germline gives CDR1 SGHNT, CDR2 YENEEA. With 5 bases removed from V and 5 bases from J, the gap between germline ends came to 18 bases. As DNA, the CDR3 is TGTGCCAGCAGCGTATCGACCGGTTCGGGGGAGACCCAGTACTTC. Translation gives CASSVSTGSGETQYF.

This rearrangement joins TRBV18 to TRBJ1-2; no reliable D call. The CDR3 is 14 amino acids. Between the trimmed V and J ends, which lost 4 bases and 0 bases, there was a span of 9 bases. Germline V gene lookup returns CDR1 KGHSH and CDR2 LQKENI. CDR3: CASSRAETNYGYTF. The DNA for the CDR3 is TGTGCCAGCTCACGGGCGGAGACTAACTATGGCTACACCTTC.

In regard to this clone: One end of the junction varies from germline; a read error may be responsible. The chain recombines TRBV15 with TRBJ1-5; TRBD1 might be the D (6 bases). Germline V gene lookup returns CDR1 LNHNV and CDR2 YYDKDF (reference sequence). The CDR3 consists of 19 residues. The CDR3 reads CATSRETTAFLDSNQPQHF. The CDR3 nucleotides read TGTGCCACCAGCAGAGAGACTACCGCGTTTCTGGACAGCAATCAACCCCAGCATTTT.

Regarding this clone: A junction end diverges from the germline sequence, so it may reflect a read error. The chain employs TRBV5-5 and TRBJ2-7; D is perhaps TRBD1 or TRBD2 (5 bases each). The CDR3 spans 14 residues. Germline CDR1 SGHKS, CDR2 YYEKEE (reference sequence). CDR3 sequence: CVSGHRDVRYEQYF. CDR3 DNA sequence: TGTGTCAGCGGACACCGGGACGTCCGCTACGAGCAGTACTTC.

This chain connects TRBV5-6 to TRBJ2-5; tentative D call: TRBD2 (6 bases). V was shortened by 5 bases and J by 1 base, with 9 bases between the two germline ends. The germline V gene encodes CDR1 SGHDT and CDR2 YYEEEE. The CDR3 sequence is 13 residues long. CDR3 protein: CASRPGLQETQYF. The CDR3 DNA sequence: TGTGCCAGCAGGCCGGGACTCCAAGAGACCCAGTACTTC. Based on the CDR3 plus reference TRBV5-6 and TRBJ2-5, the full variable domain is DAGVTQSPTHLIKTRGQQVTLRCSPKSGHDTVSWYQQALGQGPQFIFQYYEEEERQRGNFPDRFSGHQFPNYSSELNVNALLLGDSALYLCASRPGLQETQYFGPGTRLLVL.

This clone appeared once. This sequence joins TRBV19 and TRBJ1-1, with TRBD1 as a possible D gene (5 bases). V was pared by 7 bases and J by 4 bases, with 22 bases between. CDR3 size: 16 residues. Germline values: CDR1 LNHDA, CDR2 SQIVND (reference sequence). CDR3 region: CASIMGQFGSTTEAFF. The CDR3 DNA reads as TGTGCCAGTATCATGGGGCAGTTTGGTTCGACCACTGAAGCTTTCTTT.

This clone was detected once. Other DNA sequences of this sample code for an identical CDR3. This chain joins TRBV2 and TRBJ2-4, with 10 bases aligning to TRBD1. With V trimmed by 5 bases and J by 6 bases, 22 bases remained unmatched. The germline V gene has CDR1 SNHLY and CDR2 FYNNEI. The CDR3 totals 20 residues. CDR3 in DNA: TGTGCCAGCAGTTCGCCAGCTCCCGGGACAGGGGCTCTTCGGGGAAACATTCAGTACTTC. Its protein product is CASSSPAPGTGALRGNIQYF.

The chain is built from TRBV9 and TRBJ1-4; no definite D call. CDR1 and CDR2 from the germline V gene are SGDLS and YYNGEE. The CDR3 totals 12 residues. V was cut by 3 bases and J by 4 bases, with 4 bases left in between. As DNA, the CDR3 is TGTGCCAGCAGCGCGCTTAATGAAAAACTGTTTTTT. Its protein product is CASSALNEKLFF. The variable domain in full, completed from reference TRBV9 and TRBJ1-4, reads DSGVTQTPKHLITATGQRVTLRCSPRSGDLSVYWYQQSLDQGLQFLIQYYNGEERAKGNILERFSAQQFPDLHSELNLSSLELGDSALYFCASSALNEKLFFGSGTQLSVL.

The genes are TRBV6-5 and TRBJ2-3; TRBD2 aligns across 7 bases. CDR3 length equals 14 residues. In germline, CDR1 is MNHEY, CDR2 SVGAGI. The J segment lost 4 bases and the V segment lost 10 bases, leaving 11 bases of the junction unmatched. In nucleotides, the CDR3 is TGTGCCACCCGGGTTCGGGGGAGGGCAGATACGCAGTATTTT. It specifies CATRVRGRADTQYF.

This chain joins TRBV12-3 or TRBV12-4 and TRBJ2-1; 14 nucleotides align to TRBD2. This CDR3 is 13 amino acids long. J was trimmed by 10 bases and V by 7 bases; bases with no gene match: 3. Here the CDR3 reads CASTRTSGGEQFF. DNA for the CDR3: TGTGCCAGCACCAGGACTAGCGGGGGGGAGCAGTTCTTC.

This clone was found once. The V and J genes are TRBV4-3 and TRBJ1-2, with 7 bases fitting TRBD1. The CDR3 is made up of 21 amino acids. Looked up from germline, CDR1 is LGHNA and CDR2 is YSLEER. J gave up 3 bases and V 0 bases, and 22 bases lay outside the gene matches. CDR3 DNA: TGCGCCAGCAGCCAAGATCCCCGTGGCCCAGGGGGTACTACAGGGGACTATGGCTACACCTTC. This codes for CASSQDPRGPGGTTGDYGYTF.

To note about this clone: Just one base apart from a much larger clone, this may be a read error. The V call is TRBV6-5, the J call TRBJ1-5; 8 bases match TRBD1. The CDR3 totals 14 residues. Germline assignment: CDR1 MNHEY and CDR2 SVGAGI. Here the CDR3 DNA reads TGTGTCAGCAGTCACAGGGGGTTCAATCAGCCCCAGCATTTT. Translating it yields CVSSHRGFNQPQHF.

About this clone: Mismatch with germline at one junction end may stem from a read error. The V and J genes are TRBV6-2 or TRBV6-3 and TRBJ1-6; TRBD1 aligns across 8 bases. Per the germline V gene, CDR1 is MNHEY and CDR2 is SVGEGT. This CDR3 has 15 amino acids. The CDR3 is CASSPRGPYNLPLHF. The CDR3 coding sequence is TGTGCCAGCAGCCCCAGGGGGCCTTATAATTTACCCCTCCACTTT.

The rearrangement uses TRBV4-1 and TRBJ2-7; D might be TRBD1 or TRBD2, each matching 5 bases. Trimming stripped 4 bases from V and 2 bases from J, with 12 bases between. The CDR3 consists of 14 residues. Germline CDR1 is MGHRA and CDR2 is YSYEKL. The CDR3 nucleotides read TGCGCCAGCAGCCTCCGGGACGGAGCCTACGAGCAGTACTTC. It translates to CASSLRDGAYEQYF.

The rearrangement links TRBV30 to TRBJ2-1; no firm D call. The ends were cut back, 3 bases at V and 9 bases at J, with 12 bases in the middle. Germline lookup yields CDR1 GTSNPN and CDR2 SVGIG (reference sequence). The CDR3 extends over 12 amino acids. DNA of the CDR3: TGTGCCTGGAGGTATAGAAGGGTTGAGCAGTTCTTC. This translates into CAWRYRRVEQFF.

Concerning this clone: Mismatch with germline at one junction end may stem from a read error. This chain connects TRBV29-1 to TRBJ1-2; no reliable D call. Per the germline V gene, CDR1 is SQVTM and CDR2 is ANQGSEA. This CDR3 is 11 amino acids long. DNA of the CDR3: TGCAGCGTTGACCGAGACTATGGCTATACCTTC. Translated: CSVDRDYGYTF.

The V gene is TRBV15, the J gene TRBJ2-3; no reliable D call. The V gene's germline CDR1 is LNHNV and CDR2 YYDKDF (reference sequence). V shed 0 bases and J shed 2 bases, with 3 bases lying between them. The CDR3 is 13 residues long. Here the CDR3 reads CATSRDPTDTQYF. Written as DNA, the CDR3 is TGTGCCACCAGCAGAGACCCCACAGATACGCAGTATTTT.

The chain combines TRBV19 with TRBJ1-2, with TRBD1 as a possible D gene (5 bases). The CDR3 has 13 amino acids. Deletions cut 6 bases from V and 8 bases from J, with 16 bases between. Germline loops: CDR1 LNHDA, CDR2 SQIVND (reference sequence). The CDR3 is CASSWGSRRGYTF. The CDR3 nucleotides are TGTGCCAGTAGCTGGGGGTCTCGGCGCGGCTACACCTTC.

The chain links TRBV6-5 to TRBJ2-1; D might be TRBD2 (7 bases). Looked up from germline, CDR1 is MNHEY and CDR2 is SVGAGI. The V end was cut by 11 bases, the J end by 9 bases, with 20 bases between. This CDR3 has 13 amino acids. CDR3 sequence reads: CAWGGAAGPEQFF. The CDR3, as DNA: TGTGCCTGGGGGGGGGCCGCGGGGCCTGAGCAGTTCTTC.

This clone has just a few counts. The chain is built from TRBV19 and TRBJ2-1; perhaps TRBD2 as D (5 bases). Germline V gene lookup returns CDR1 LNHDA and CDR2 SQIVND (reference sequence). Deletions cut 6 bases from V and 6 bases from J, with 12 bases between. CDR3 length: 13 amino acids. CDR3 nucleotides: TGTGCCAGTAGCCAAAATCGGGGCAATGAGCAGTTCTTC. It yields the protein CASSQNRGNEQFF. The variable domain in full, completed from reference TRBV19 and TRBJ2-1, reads DGGITQSPKYLFRKEGQNVTLSCEQNLNHDAMYWYRQDPGQGLRLIYYSQIVNDFQKGDIAEGYSVSREKKESFPLTVTSAQKNPTAFYLCASSQNRGNEQFFGPGTRLTVL.

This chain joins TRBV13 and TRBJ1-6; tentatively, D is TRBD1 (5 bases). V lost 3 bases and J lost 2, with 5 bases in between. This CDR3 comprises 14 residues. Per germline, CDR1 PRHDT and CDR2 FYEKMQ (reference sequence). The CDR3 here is CASSFRAYNSPLHF. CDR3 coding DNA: TGTGCCAGCAGCTTCAGGGCCTATAATTCACCCCTCCACTTT. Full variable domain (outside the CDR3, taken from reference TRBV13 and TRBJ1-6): AAGVIQSPRHLIKEKRETATLKCYPIPRHDTVYWYQQGPGQDPQFLISFYEKMQSDKGSIPDRFSAQQFSDYHSELNMSSLELGDSALYFCASSFRAYNSPLHFGNGTRLTVT.

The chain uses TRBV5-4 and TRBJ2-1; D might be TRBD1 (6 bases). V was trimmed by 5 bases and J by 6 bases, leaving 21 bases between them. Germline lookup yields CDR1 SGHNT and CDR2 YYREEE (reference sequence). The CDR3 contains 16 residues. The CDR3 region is CASSKDRPRTVNEQFF. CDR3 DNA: TGTGCCAGCAGTAAGGACAGACCCCGTACAGTCAATGAGCAGTTCTTC.